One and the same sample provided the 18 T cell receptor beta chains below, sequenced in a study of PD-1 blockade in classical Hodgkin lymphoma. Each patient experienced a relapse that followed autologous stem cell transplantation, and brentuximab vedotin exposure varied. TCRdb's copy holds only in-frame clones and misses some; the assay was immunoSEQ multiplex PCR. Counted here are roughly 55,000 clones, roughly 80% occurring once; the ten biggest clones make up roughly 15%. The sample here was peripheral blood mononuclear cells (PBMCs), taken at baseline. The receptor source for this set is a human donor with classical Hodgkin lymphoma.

For the CDR3, the DNA is TGTGCCAGCAGCTTTAGCGACTACCAAGAGACCCAGTACTTC. Protein product: CASSFSDYQETQYF. The V call is TRBV5-4, the J call TRBJ2-5, with D possibly matching TRBD2 (5 bases). CDR3 length equals 14 residues. V was pared by 2 bases and J by 0 bases, with 8 bases between. Germline-derived CDR1 and CDR2 are SGHNT and YYREEE (reference sequence).

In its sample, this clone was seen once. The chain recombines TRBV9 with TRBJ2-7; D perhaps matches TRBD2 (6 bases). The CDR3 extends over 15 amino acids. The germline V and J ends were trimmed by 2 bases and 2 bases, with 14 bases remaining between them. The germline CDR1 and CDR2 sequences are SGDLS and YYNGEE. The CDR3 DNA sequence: TGTGCCAGCAGCGTCTCAGCGGGTTACCCCTACGAGCAGTACTTC. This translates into CASSVSAGYPYEQYF.

Here the CDR3 reads CASSAGRRATNEKLFF. CDR3 DNA sequence: TGTGCCAGTAGTGCGGGGCGGAGGGCAACTAATGAAAAACTGTTTTTT. This sequence joins TRBV19 and TRBJ1-4, with D maybe TRBD1 (5 bases). In germline, CDR1 is LNHDA, CDR2 SQIVND (reference sequence). CDR3 length: 16 residues. V dropped 5 bases and J dropped 0 bases, with 13 bases sitting between them.

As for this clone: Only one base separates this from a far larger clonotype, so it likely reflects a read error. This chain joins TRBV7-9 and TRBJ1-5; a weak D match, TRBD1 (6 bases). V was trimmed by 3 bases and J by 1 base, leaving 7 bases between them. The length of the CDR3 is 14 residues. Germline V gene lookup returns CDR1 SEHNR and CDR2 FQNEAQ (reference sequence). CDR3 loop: CASSFGQSNQPQHF. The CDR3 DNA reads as TGTGCCAGCAGCTTCGGACAGAGCAATCAGCCCCAGCATTTT.

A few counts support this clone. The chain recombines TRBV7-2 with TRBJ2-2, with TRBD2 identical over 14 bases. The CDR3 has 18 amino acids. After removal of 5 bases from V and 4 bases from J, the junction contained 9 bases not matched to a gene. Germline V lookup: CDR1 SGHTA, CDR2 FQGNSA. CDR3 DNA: TGTGCCAGCAGCCTGGGGACTAGCGGGAGATTAGTCACCGGGGAGCTGTTTTTT. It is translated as CASSLGTSGRLVTGELFF.

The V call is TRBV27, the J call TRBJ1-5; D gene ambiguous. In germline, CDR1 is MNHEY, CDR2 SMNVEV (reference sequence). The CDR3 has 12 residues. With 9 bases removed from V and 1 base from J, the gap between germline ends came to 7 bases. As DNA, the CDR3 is TGTGCCAGTGGGTGGAGCAATCAGCCCCAGCATTTT. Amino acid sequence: CASGWSNQPQHF.

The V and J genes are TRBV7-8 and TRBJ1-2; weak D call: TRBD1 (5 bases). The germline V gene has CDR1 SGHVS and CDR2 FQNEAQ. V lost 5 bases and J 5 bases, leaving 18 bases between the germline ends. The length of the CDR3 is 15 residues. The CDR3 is CASSQRSREEYGYTF. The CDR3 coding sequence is TGTGCCAGCAGCCAAAGGAGCAGGGAGGAGTATGGCTACACCTTC.

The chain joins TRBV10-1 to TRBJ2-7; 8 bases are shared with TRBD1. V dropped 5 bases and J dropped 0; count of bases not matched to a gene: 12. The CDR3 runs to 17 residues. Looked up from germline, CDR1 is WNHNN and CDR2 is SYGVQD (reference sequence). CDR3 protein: CASSLRPGTGISYEQYF. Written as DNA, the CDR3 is TGCGCCAGCAGTCTACGTCCCGGGACAGGTATCTCCTACGAGCAGTACTTC.

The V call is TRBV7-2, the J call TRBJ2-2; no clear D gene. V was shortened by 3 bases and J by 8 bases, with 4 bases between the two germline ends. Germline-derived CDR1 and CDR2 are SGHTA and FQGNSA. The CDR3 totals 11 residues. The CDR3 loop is CASSFTGELFF. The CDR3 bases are TGTGCCAGCAGCTTCACGGGGGAGCTGTTTTTT.

The CDR3 DNA reads as TGTGCCAGCAGCCCGCTGCGGGAGATCAATACGCAGTATTTT. Protein product: CASSPLREINTQYF. This rearrangement joins TRBV5-4 to TRBJ2-3; 7 bases fit TRBD2. Germline-derived CDR1 and CDR2 are SGHNT and YYREEE (reference sequence). The CDR3 is 14 residues long. The junction had 9 bases not matched to a gene; V was cut back by 4 bases and J by 7 bases.

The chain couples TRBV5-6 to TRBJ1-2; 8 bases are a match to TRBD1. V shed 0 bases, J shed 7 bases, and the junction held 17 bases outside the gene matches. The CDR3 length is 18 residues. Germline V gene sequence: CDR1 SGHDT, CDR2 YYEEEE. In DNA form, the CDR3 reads TGTGCCAGCAGCTTGGCCTCTATACAGGGGGACTACTATGCTGGCTACACCTTC. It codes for CASSLASIQGDYYAGYTF.

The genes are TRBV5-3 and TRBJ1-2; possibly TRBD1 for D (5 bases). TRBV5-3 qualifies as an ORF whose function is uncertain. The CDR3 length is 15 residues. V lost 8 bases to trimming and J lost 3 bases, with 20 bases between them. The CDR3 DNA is TGTGCCAGCAGCATTCGCGGGGGAGGGTACTATGGCTACACCTTC. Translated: CASSIRGGGYYGYTF.

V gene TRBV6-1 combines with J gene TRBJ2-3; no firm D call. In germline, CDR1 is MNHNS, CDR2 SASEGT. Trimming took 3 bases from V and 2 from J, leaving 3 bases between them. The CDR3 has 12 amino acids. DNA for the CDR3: TGTGCCAGCAGTGATCTCACAGATACGCAGTATTTT. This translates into CASSDLTDTQYF.

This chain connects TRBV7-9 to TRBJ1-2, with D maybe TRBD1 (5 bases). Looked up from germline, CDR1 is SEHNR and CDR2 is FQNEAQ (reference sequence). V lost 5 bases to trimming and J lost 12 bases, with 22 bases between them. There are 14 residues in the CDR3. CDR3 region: CASSPSGTSISNTF. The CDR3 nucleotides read TGTGCCAGCAGCCCATCCGGGACGAGTATCTCTAACACCTTC.

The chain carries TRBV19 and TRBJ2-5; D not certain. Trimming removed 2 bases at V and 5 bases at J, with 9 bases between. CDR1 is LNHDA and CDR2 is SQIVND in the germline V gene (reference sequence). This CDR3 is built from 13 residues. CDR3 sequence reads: CASSILTGETQYF. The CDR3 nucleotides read TGTGCCAGTAGTATACTGACTGGGGAGACCCAGTACTTC.

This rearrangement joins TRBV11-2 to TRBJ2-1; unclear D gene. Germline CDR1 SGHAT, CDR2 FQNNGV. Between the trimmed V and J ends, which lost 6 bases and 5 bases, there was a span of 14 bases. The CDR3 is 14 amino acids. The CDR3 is CASRFGDPHNEQFF. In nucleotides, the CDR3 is TGTGCCAGCAGGTTTGGCGATCCTCACAATGAGCAGTTCTTC.

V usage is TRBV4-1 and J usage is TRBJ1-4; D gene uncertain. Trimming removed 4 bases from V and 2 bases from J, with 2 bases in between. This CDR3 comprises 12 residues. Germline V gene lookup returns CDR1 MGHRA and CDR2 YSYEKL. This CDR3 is CASSRTNEKLFF. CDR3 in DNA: TGCGCCAGCAGCCGTACTAATGAAAAACTGTTTTTT.

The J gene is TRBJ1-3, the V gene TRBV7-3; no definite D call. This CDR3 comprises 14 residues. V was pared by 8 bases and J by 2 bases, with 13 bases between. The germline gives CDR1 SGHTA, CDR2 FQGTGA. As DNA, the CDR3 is TGTGCCAGCTCCCCGGACTTCACTGGAAACACCATATATTTT. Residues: CASSPDFTGNTIYF. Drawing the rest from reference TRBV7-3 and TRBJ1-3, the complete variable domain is GAGVSQTPSNKVTEKGKYVELRCDPISGHTALYWYRQSLGQGPEFLIYFQGTGAADDSGLPNDRFFAVRPEGSVSTLKIQRTERGDSAVYLCASSPDFTGNTIYFGEGSWLTVV.